One sample yielded the 16 T cell receptor beta chains listed below, sequenced in a study of shared clonotypes between healthy human individuals. Assay used: immunoSEQ multiplex PCR; TCRdb lists only in-frame clones, some missing. Of under 550,000 clones in the sample, 90% to 97% are singletons; the top ten hold approximately 0.06%. Sequencing input: naive CD4+ T cells sorted from blood. As for subset: CD45RA+ positively selected. These receptors were collected from a woman aged 25 to 39 in good health.

The chain is built from TRBV9 and TRBJ1-2, with D possibly matching TRBD1 (5 bases). The length of the CDR3 is 14 residues. The V end was cut by 0 bases, the J end by 8 bases, with 14 bases between. Germline CDR1 reads SGDLS; CDR2 reads YYNGEE. The CDR3, as DNA: TGTGCCAGCAGCGTAGGGGAGGGGATAAGGGGCTACACCTTC. This codes for CASSVGEGIRGYTF.

The V and J genes are TRBV2 and TRBJ2-7; TRBD1 matches at 7 bases. In germline, CDR1 is SNHLY, CDR2 FYNNEI. The ends lost 11 bases at V and 5 bases at J; junction bases unmatched: 9. The length of the CDR3 is 12 residues. The CDR3 is CAGRDDRDEQYF. CDR3 nucleotide sequence: TGTGCCGGAAGGGACGACAGGGACGAGCAGTACTTC.

The V and J genes are TRBV7-2 and TRBJ2-3, with D possibly being TRBD1 or TRBD2 (5 bases each). The CDR3 has 14 amino acids. Germline loops: CDR1 SGHTA, CDR2 FQGNSA. V was shortened by 5 bases and J by 6 bases, with 15 bases between the two germline ends. The CDR3 here is CASSPGTIMDTQYF. The CDR3 coding sequence is TGTGCCAGCAGCCCCGGGACGATAATGGATACGCAGTATTTT. Filled out from reference TRBV7-2 and TRBJ2-3, the complete variable domain reads GAGVSQSPSNKVTEKGKDVELRCDPISGHTALYWYRQSLGQGLEFLIYFQGNSAPDKSGLPSDRFSAERTGGSVSTLTIQRTQQEDSAVYLCASSPGTIMDTQYFGPGTRLTVL.

The chain employs TRBV2 and TRBJ2-7; D uncertain. Per germline, CDR1 SNHLY and CDR2 FYNNEI. This CDR3 has 10 residues. V was clipped by 6 bases and J by 2 bases, with 2 bases between them. The CDR3 DNA is TGTGCCAGCAGCACCTACGAGCAGTACTTC. Translated, it gives CASSTYEQYF.

The chain links TRBV9 to TRBJ2-2, with D maybe TRBD2 (7 bases). V was trimmed by 0 bases and J by 5 bases, leaving 14 bases between them. This CDR3 is built from 16 residues. Germline V gene lookup returns CDR1 SGDLS and CDR2 YYNGEE. CDR3 in amino acids: CASSVEGGGRTGELFF. The CDR3 DNA reads TGTGCCAGCAGCGTAGAAGGGGGAGGGCGGACCGGGGAGCTGTTTTTT.

The rearrangement joins TRBV28 to TRBJ1-5; D might be TRBD1 (5 bases). There are 17 residues in the CDR3. Germline CDR1 and CDR2: MDHEN and SYDVKM. The V end was cut by 2 bases, the J end by 7 bases, with 21 bases between. CDR3 nucleotides: TGTGCCAGCAGTTTAGGCGGTAGTGGACAAAATCAGCAGCCCCAGCATTTT. It codes for CASSLGGSGQNQQPQHF.

The chain employs TRBV2 and TRBJ2-7; D is perhaps TRBD1 or TRBD2 (5 bases each). Trimming cost V 5 bases and J 2 bases, with 10 bases left between them. Germline V gene lookup returns CDR1 SNHLY and CDR2 FYNNEI. CDR3 length: 13 amino acids. The CDR3 region is CASSLRDPYEQYF. DNA for the CDR3: TGTGCCAGCAGTTTGAGGGACCCCTACGAGCAGTACTTC.

The rearrangement links TRBV27 to TRBJ1-2, with TRBD1 matching 7 bases. With V trimmed by 6 bases and J by 8 bases, 12 bases remained unmatched. This CDR3 region has 14 residues. Germline CDR1 MNHEY, CDR2 SMNVEV (reference sequence). CDR3 residues: CASRDLQGNPGYTF. As DNA, the CDR3 is TGTGCCAGCAGGGACTTACAGGGGAACCCGGGCTACACCTTC.

V and J are TRBV5-5 and TRBJ2-3; 8 nucleotides agree with TRBD2. From germline, CDR1 is SGHKS and CDR2 YYEKEE (reference sequence). This CDR3 has 12 residues. Losses at the gene ends were 4 bases for V and 9 bases for J; bases not matched to a gene: 4. CDR3: CASSLWTSTQYF. The CDR3 region has the DNA TGTGCCAGCAGCCTTTGGACTAGCACGCAGTATTTT.

This chain links TRBV5-1 with TRBJ2-5, with TRBD2 matching 9 bases. Germline CDR1 reads SGHRS; CDR2 reads YFSETQ. V lost 3 bases, J lost 4 bases, and 16 bases stayed unmatched. The CDR3 totals 18 residues. This CDR3 reads CASSWWQREVGLRETQYF. The CDR3 DNA reads TGCGCCAGCAGCTGGTGGCAGCGGGAGGTCGGGTTGCGAGAGACCCAGTACTTC.

The chain combines TRBV11-2 with TRBJ2-5; D could derive from TRBD1 or TRBD2 (6 bases each). The germline V gene has CDR1 SGHAT and CDR2 FQNNGV. The V and J ends lost 6 bases and 7 bases respectively, with 21 bases between them. The CDR3 runs to 15 residues. The chain's CDR3 is CASSPTAGTFGTQYF. DNA of the CDR3: TGTGCCAGCAGTCCCACGGCGGGGACATTCGGGACCCAGTACTTC.

The rearrangement links TRBV6-6 to TRBJ2-1; no clear D. Germline-derived CDR1 and CDR2 are MNHNY and SVGAGI (reference sequence). The CDR3 length is 13 residues. V lost 6 bases and J lost 4, with 10 bases in between. The CDR3 DNA is TGTGCCAGCAGCGGTACGTCGTACAATGAGCAGTTCTTC. Translated: CASSGTSYNEQFF.

In DNA, the CDR3 is TGTGCCAGCAGCTTAACGCGACAGGGGAACAATGAGCAGTTCTTC. Translation: CASSLTRQGNNEQFF. The chain joins TRBV7-3 to TRBJ2-1, with TRBD1 matching over 8 bases. Germline assignment: CDR1 SGHTA and CDR2 FQGTGA. Trimming removed 0 bases from V and 5 bases from J; junction bases left unmatched: 3. The CDR3 is 15 residues long. Combining the CDR3 with reference TRBV7-3 and TRBJ2-1 gives the whole variable domain GAGVSQTPSNKVTEKGKYVELRCDPISGHTALYWYRQSLGQGPEFLIYFQGTGAADDSGLPNDRFFAVRPEGSVSTLKIQRTERGDSAVYLCASSLTRQGNNEQFFGPGTRLTVL.

This rearrangement joins TRBV19 to TRBJ2-7; 7 bases line up with TRBD2. The germline CDR1 and CDR2 sequences are LNHDA and SQIVND (reference sequence). The CDR3 loop spans 15 amino acids. V was clipped by 6 bases and J by 3 bases; unmatched bases: 11. CDR3 amino acids: CASSPRSGGVYEQYF. For the CDR3, the DNA is TGTGCCAGTAGCCCTCGATCGGGGGGAGTCTACGAGCAGTACTTC. Full variable domain (remainder filled in from reference TRBV19 and TRBJ2-7): DGGITQSPKYLFRKEGQNVTLSCEQNLNHDAMYWYRQDPGQGLRLIYYSQIVNDFQKGDIAEGYSVSREKKESFPLTVTSAQKNPTAFYLCASSPRSGGVYEQYFGPGTRLTVT.

The J gene is TRBJ2-7, the V gene TRBV5-1; 7 bases line up with TRBD2. CDR1 is SGHRS and CDR2 is YFSETQ in the germline V gene. The ends lost 4 bases at V and 6 bases at J; junction bases unmatched: 7. The CDR3 spans 13 residues. In nucleotides, the CDR3 is TGCGCCAGCAGCCGACGGGAGGAAGGCGAGCAGTACTTC. Translation: CASSRREEGEQYF.

V gene TRBV20-1 combines with J gene TRBJ2-1, with D uncertain. Germline V gives CDR1 DFQATT, CDR2 SNEGSKA (reference sequence). With 4 bases removed from V and 6 bases from J, the gap between germline ends came to 7 bases. The CDR3 loop spans 11 amino acids. In nucleotides, the CDR3 is TGCAGTGCTAAGGTCCTCAATGAGCAGTTCTTC. Protein sequence: CSAKVLNEQFF.